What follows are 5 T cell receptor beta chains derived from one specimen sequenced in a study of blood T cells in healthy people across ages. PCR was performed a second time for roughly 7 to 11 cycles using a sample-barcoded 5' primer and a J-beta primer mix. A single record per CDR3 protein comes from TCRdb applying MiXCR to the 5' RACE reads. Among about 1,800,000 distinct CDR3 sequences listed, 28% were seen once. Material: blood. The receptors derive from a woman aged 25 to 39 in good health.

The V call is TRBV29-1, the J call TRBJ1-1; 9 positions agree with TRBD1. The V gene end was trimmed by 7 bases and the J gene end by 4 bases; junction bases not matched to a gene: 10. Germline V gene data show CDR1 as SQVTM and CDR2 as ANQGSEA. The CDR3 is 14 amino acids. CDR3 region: CSETRTGVSTEAFF. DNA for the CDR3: TGCAGCGAAACCCGGACAGGGGTTAGCACTGAAGCTTTCTTT.

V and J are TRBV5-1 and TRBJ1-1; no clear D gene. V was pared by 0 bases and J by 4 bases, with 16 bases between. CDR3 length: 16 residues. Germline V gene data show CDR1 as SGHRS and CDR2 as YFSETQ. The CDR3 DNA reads TGCGCCAGCAGCTTGGGTTGGGCAGAAACTACCACTGAAGCTTTCTTT. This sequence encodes CASSLGWAETTTEAFF.

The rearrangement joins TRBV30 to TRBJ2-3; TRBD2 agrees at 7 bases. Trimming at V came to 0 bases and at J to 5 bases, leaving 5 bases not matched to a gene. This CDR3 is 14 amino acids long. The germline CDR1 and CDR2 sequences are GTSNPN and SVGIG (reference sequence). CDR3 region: CAWSVGGGGDTQYF. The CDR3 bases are TGTGCCTGGAGTGTAGGCGGGGGTGGAGATACGCAGTATTTT. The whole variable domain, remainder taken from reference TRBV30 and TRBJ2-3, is SQTIHQWPATLVQPVGSPLSLECTVEGTSNPNLYWYRQAAGRGLQLLFYSVGIGQISSEVPQNLSASRPQDRQFILSSKKLLLSDSGFYLCAWSVGGGGDTQYFGPGTRLTVL.

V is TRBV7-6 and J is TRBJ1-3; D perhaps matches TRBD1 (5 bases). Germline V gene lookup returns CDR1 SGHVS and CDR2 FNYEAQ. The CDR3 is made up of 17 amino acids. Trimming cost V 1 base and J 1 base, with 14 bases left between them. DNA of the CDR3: TGTGCCAGCAGCTTAGGGGTTCAGGGTGTTTCTGGAAACACCATATATTTT. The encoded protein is CASSLGVQGVSGNTIYF.

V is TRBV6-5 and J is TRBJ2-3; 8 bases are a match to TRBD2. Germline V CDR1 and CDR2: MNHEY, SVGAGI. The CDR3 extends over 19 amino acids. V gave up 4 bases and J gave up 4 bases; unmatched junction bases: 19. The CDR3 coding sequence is TGTGCCAGCAGTTCATCCGGTGGAGTTGTCGGGGGGGCCGCAGATACGCAGTATTTT. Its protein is CASSSSGGVVGGAADTQYF.